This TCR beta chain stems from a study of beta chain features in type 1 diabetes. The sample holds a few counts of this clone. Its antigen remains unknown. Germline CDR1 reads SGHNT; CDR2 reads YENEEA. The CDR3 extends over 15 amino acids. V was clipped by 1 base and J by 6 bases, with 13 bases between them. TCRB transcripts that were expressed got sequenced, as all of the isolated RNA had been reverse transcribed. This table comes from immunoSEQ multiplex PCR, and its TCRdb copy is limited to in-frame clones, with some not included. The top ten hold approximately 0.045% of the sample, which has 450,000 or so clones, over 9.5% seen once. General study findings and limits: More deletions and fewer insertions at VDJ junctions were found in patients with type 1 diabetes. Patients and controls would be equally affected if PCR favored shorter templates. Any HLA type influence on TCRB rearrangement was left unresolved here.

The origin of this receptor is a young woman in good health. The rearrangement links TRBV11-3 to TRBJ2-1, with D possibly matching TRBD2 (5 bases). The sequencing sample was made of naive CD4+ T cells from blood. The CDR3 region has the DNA TGTGCCAGCAGCTTAGTGGCAGCGGAAGGCAATGAGCAGTTCTTC. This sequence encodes CASSLVAAEGNEQFF.